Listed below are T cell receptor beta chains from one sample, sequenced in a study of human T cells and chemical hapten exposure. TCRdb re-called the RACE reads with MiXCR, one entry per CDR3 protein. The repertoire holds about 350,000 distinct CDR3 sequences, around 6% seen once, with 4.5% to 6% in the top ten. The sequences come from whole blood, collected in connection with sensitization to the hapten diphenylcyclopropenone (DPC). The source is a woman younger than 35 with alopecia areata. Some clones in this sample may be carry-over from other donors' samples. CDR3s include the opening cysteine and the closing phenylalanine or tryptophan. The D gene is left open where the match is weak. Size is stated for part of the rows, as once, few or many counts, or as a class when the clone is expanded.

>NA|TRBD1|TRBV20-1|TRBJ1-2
CSARDQQGAGGYTF
TGCAGTGCTAGAGATCAGCAGGGGGCGGGAGGCTACACCTTC
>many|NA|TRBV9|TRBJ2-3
CASSSDLPGATDTQYF
TGTGCCAGCAGCTCCGATTTACCGGGCGCCACAGATACGCAGTATTTT
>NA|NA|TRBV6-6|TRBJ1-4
CASSYEGTEKLFF
TGTGCCAGCAGTTACGAGGGCACAGAAAAACTGTTTTTT
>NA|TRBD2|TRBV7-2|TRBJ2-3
CASSRLAGQTDTQYF
TGTGCCAGCAGCCGGCTAGCGGGGCAAACAGATACGCAGTATTTT
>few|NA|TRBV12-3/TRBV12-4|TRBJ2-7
CASSLGTDSYEQYF
TGTGCCAGCAGTTTAGGGACAGACTCCTACGAGCAGTACTTC
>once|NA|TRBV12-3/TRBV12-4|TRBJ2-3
CASSSSAGTADTQYF
TGTGCCAGCAGTTCATCCGCCGGGACGGCAGATACGCAGTATTTT
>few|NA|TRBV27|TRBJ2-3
CASSWDLSRTDTQYF
TGTGCCAGCAGTTGGGACCTCTCCCGCACAGATACGCAGTATTTT
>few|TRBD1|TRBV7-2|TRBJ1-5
CASSAGQGQDQPQHF
TGTGCCAGCAGCGCGGGACAGGGTCAAGATCAGCCCCAGCATTTT
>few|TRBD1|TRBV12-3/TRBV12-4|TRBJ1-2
CASSLTGGGYGYTF
TGTGCCAGCAGTTTAACAGGGGGTGGCTATGGCTACACCTTC
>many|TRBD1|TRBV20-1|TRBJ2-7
CSAHPLSRDRADEQYF
TGCAGTGCCCATCCATTGAGCCGGGACAGGGCGGACGAGCAGTACTTC
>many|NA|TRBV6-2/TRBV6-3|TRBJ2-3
CASRTLGGDTQYF
TGTGCCAGCAGAACACTGGGTGGAGATACGCAGTATTTT
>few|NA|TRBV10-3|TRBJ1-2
CAISAQINYGYTF
TGTGCCATCAGTGCACAGATAAACTATGGCTACACCTTC
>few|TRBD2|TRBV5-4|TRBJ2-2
CASSSRTSFTGELFF
TGTGCCAGCAGCTCTCGGACTAGCTTCACCGGGGAGCTGTTTTTT
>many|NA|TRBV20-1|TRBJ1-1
CSARDRALGDTEAFF
TGCAGTGCTAGAGATCGGGCCTTGGGGGACACTGAAGCTTTCTTT
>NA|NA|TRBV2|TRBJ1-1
CASSETRTENTEAFF
TGTGCCAGCAGTGAAACGCGGACGGAGAACACTGAAGCTTTCTTT
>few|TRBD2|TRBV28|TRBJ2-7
CASSSSRTSRYEQYF
TGTGCCAGCAGTTCATCTAGGACTAGCCGGTACGAGCAGTACTTC
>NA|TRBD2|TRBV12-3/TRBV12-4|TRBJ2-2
CASSGLAGGPTPGELFF
TGTGCCAGCAGCGGACTAGCGGGGGGGCCTACTCCCGGGGAGCTGTTTTTT
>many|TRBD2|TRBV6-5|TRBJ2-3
CASSVAGADTQYF
TGTGCCAGCAGCGTAGCGGGGGCAGATACGCAGTATTTT
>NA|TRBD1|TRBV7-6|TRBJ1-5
CASSLGATGKIQPQHF
TGTGCCAGCAGCTTAGGTGCGACAGGGAAGATTCAGCCCCAGCATTTT
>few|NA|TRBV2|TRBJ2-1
CASEFRDEQFF
TGTGCCAGCGAGTTTAGGGATGAGCAGTTCTTC
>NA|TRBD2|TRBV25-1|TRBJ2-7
CASSEFKGLADYEQYF
TGTGCCAGCAGTGAATTCAAGGGACTAGCGGATTACGAGCAGTACTTC
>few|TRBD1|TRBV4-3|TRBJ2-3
CASSPAWGTVGDTQYF
TGCGCCAGCAGCCCCGCTTGGGGGACAGTAGGAGATACGCAGTATTTT
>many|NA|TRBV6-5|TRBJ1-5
CASRGTRGISQPQHF
TGTGCCAGCAGGGGGACGAGGGGGATAAGTCAGCCCCAGCATTTT
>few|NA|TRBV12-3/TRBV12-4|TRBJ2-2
CASSLLGVTGELFF
TGTGCCAGCAGCTTGCTAGGGGTCACCGGGGAGCTGTTTTTT
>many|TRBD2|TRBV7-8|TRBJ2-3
CASSPGTSGGLTDTQYF
TGTGCCAGCAGCCCGGGGACTAGCGGGGGCCTCACAGATACGCAGTATTTT
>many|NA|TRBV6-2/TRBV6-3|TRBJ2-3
CASSHSLEGGHTQYF
TGTGCCAGCAGCCATAGCCTAGAGGGCGGCCATACGCAGTATTTT
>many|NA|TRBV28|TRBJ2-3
CASSLVLTDTQYF
TGTGCCAGCAGCCTAGTACTCACAGATACGCAGTATTTT
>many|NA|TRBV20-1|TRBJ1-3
CSAGTGRRSGNTIYF
TGCAGTGCCGGGACCGGCAGGCGCTCTGGAAACACCATATATTTT
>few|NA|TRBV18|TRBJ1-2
CASSLRQERYGYTF
TGTGCCAGCTCTTTGAGACAGGAGCGCTATGGCTACACCTTC
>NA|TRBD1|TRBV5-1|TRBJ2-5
CASSLTGGPPQETQYF
TGCGCCAGCAGTTTGACAGGGGGACCCCCTCAAGAGACCCAGTACTTC
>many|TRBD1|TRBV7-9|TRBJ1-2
CASSLSPEDRAYGYTF
TGTGCCAGCAGCTTATCTCCCGAAGACAGGGCCTATGGCTACACCTTC
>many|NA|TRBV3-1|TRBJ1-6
CASSQEPSSPLHF
TGTGCCAGCAGCCAAGAACCCTCTTCACCCCTCCACTTT
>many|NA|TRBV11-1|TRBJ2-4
CASSLVSGPTKAF
TGTGCCAGCAGCTTAGTTTCTGGCCCTACTAAAGCGTTC
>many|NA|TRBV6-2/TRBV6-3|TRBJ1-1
CASSPPFRGRRTEAFF
TGTGCCAGCAGCCCACCGTTTAGGGGGAGGCGTACTGAAGCTTTCTTT
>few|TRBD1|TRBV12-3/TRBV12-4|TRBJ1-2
CASRDSSNYGYTF
TGTGCCAGCCGGGACAGCTCTAACTATGGCTACACCTTC
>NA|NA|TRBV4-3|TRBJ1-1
CASSQDARNTEAFF
TGCGCCAGCAGCCAAGATGCAAGGAACACTGAAGCTTTCTTT
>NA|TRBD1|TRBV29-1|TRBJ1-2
CSVEDGTGASNYGYTF
TGCAGCGTTGAAGATGGGACAGGGGCCTCTAACTATGGCTACACCTTC
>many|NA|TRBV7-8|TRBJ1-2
CASSTTGSGYTF
TGTGCCAGCAGTACAACAGGGAGTGGCTACACCTTC
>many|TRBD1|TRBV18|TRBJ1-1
CASSPLLVQGLPDAFF
TGTGCCAGCTCACCTCTTTTGGTACAGGGGCTCCCTGACGCTTTCTTT
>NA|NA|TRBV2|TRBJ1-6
CASIPREGYSPLHF
TGTGCCAGCATCCCTCGGGAGGGCTATTCACCCCTCCACTTT
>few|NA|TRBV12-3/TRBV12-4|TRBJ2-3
CASSSPDRYQGDTQYF
TGTGCCAGCAGTTCGCCCGACAGATACCAAGGAGATACGCAGTATTTT
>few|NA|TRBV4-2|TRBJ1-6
CASSQEAGRYNSPLHF
TGTGCCAGCAGCCAAGAGGCAGGTCGATATAATTCACCCCTCCACTTT
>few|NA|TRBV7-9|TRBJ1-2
CASSELVTEFTF
TGTGCCAGCAGCGAGCTGGTGACAGAGTTCACCTTC
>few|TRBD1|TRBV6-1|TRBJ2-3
CASSDRVFGGTGNADTQYF
TGTGCCAGCAGTGACCGGGTCTTTGGAGGGACAGGGAACGCAGATACGCAGTATTTT
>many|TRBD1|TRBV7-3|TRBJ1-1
CASSRDRGGWTEAFF
TGTGCCAGCAGCCGGGACAGGGGAGGATGGACTGAAGCTTTCTTT
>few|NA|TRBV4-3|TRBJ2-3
CASSQDPAQGPTDTQYF
TGCGCCAGCAGCCAAGATCCGGCACAGGGCCCTACAGATACGCAGTATTTT
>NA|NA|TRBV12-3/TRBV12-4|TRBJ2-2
CASSPSAHELFF
TGTGCCAGCAGTCCCAGTGCGCACGAGCTGTTTTTT
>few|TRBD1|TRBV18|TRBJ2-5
CASSRSGQAQETQYF
TGTGCCAGCTCGCGGAGCGGACAGGCGCAAGAGACCCAGTACTTC
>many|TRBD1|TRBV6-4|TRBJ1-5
CASSETGESNQPQHF
TGTGCCAGCAGCGAAACAGGGGAGAGCAATCAGCCCCAGCATTTT
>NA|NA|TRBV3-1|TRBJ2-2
CASSFSHHRVSNTGELFF
TGTGCCAGCAGCTTCTCTCATCACAGGGTGTCGAACACCGGGGAGCTGTTTTTT
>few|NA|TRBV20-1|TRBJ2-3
CSARRQDSTDTQYF
TGCAGTGCTAGGCGCCAGGATAGCACAGATACGCAGTATTTT
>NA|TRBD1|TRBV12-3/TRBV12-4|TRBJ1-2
CASSVGQVYGYTF
TGTGCCAGCAGTGTGGGACAGGTCTATGGCTACACCTTC
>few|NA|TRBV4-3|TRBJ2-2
CASSQDLQNTGELFF
TGCGCCAGCAGCCAAGATCTCCAGAACACCGGGGAGCTGTTTTTT
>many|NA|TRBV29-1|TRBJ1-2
CSVENYGYTF
TGCAGCGTTGAAAACTATGGCTACACCTTC
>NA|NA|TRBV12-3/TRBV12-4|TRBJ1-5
CASSPYSNQPQDF
TGTGCCAGCAGTCCCTATAGCAATCAGCCCCAGGATTTT
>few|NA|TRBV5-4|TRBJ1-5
CASSAGTPGDQPQHF
TGTGCCAGCAGCGCCGGGACTCCAGGGGATCAGCCCCAGCATTTT
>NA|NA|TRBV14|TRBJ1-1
CASRQFTEAFF
TGTGCCAGTCGACAGTTCACTGAAGCTTTCTTT
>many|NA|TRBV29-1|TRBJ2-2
CSAVEYTGELFF
TGCAGCGCTGTAGAGTACACCGGGGAGCTGTTTTTT